These 6 T cell receptor beta chains originate from one sample sequenced in a study of post-analysis software for immune sequencing data. Study-wide results and limits: Roughly five TRBV segments occurring more often in patients than controls included TRBV5-6, TRBV5-1 and TRBV20-1.

Their antigens remain unidentified. Incorporated into the TCR beta cDNA libraries were unique molecular identifiers, which served to reduce PCR and sequencing biases. In TCRdb, the PCR reads were re-called with MiXCR into one record per CDR3 protein. Here the sample spans roughly 400,000 distinct CDR3 sequences, more than 30% being singletons. The sample consisted of blood. The receptors stem from a girl between 2 and 10 years old with multiple sclerosis.

The chain combines TRBV5-1 with TRBJ2-1, with no clear D. This CDR3 comprises 15 residues. V lost 1 base and J 7 bases, leaving 15 bases between the germline ends. Germline V lookup: CDR1 SGHRS, CDR2 YFSETQ. The CDR3, as DNA: TGCGCCAGCAGCTTGTATTCGATTGTTTCTAATGAGCAGTTCTTC. Translating it yields CASSLYSIVSNEQFF.

J is TRBJ2-1 and V is TRBV7-9; 10 bases match TRBD2. Germline assignment: CDR1 SEHNR and CDR2 FQNEAQ (reference sequence). Trimming removed 1 base from V and 7 bases from J; junction bases left unmatched: 4. The CDR3 sequence is 15 residues long. CDR3 DNA: TGTGCCAGCAGCTTAGAAATACTAGCGGGAAATGAGCAGTTCTTC. This gives the protein CASSLEILAGNEQFF.

This clonotype was detected a few times. The chain combines TRBV20-1 with TRBJ2-7, with a weak D call TRBD1 (5 bases). V lost 0 bases and J 10 bases, leaving 13 bases between the germline ends. The CDR3 extends over 12 amino acids. CDR1 is DFQATT, CDR2 SNEGSKA, per germline (reference sequence). The CDR3 protein is CSARDQGSPQYF. DNA of the CDR3: TGCAGTGCTAGAGATCAGGGCAGCCCACAGTACTTC.

V gene TRBV11-2 combines with J gene TRBJ1-4; D not resolved. The germline V gene has CDR1 SGHAT and CDR2 FQNNGV. The CDR3 totals 14 residues. V lost 2 bases and J 4 bases, leaving 8 bases between the germline ends. The CDR3: CASSLWTGNEKLFF. DNA for the CDR3: TGTGCCAGCAGCTTATGGACGGGTAATGAAAAACTGTTTTTT.

The CDR3 reads CAISLGGNEKLFF. The CDR3 nucleotides are TGTGCCATCAGTCTAGGCGGTAATGAAAAACTGTTTTTT. The gene calls are TRBV10-3 and TRBJ1-4; D is unresolved. Germline CDR1 and CDR2: ENHRY and SYGVKD. CDR3 length: 13 amino acids. V was clipped by 5 bases and J by 4 bases, with 8 bases between them.

This clonotype was picked up a small number of times. This chain links TRBV29-1 with TRBJ2-7, with D possibly called TRBD1 or TRBD2 (5 bases each). The CDR3 is 13 amino acids. Trimming stripped 5 bases from V and 1 base from J, with 12 bases between. Germline CDR1 and CDR2: SQVTM and ANQGSEA. The CDR3 sequence: CSVRGGGSYEQYF. The DNA for the CDR3 is TGCAGCGTTCGTGGGGGTGGGTCCTACGAGCAGTACTTC.